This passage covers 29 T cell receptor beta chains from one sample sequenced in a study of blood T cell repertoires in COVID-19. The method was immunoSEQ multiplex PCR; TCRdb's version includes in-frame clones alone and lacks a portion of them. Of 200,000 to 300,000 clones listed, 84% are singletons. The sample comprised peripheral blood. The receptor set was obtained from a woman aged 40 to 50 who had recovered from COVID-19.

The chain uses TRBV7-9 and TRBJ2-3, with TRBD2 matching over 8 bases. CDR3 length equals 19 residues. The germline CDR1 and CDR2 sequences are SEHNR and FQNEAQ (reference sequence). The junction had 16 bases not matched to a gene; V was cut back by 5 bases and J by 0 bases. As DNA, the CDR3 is TGTGCCAGCAGCGCAGGCCATTTCGCGGGGGGAACCAGCACAGATACGCAGTATTTT. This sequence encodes CASSAGHFAGGTSTDTQYF.

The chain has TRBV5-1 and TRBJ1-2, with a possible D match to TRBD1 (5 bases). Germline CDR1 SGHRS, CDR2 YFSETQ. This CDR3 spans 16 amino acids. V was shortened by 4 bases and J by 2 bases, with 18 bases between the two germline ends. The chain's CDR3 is CASSDLPRQRNYGYTF. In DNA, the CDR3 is TGCGCCAGCAGCGACTTACCCCGACAGCGAAACTATGGCTACACCTTC. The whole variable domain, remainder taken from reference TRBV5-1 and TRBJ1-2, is KAGVTQTPRYLIKTRGQQVTLSCSPISGHRSVSWYQQTPGQGLQFLFEYFSETQRNKGNFPGRFSGRQFSNSRSEMNVSTLELGDSALYLCASSDLPRQRNYGYTFGSGTRLTVV.

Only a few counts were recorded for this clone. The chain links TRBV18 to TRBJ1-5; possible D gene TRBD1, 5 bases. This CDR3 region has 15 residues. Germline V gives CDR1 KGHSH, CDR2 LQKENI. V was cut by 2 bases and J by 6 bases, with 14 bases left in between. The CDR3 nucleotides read TGTGCCAGCTCACCAGGACCTTCCGGGGGTCAGCCCCAGCATTTT. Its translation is CASSPGPSGGQPQHF.

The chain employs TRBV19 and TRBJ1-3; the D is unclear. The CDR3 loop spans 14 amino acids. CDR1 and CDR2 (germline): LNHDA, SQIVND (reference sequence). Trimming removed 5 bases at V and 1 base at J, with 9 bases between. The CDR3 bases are TGTGCCAGTAGTCTACAGAATTCTGGAAACACCATATATTTT. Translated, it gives CASSLQNSGNTIYF.

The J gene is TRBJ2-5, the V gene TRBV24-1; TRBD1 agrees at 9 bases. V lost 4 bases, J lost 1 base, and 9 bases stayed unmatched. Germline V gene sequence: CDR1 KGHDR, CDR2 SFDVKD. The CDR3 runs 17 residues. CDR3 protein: CATSERLTGGGQETQYF. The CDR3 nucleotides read TGTGCCACCAGTGAGCGGCTGACAGGGGGGGGCCAAGAGACCCAGTACTTC.

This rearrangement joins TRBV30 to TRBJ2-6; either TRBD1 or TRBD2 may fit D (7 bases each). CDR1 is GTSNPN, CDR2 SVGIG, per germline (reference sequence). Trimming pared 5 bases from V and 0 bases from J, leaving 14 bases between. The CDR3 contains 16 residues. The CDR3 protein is CAWGRGPNSGANVLTF. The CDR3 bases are TGTGCCTGGGGGAGGGGGCCGAACTCTGGGGCCAACGTCCTGACTTTC.

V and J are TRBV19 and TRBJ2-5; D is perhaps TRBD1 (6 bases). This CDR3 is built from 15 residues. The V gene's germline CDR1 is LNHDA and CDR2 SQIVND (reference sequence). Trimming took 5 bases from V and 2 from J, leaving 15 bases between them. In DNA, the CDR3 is TGTGCCAGTAGTCACGGGACAAGCCTTCAAGAGACCCAGTACTTC. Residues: CASSHGTSLQETQYF.

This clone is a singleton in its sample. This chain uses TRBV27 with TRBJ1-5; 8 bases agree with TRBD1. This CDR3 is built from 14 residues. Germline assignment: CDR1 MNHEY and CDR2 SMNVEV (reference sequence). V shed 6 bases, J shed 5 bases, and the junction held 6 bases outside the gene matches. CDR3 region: CASRGTGTYQPQHF. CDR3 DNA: TGTGCCAGCAGGGGGACAGGCACCTATCAGCCCCAGCATTTT.

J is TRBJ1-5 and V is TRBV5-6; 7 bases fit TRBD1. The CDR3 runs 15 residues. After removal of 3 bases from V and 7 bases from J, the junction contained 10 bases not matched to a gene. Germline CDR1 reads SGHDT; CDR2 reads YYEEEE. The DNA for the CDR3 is TGTGCCAGCAGCTCGGACAGGACACCAGGGCAGCCCCAGCATTTT. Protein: CASSSDRTPGQPQHF.

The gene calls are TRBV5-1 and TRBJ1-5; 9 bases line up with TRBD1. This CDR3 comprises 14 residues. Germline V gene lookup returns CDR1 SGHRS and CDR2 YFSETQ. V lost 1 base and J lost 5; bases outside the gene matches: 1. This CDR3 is CASSLTGGYQPQHF. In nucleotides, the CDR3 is TGCGCCAGCAGCTTGACAGGGGGCTATCAGCCCCAGCATTTT.

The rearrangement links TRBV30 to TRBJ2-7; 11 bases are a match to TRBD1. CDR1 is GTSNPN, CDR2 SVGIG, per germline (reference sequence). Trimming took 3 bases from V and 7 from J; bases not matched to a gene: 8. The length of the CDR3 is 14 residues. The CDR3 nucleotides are TGTGCCTGGAGCGCCGGGACAGGGGGTGGTGAGCAGTACTTC. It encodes CAWSAGTGGGEQYF.

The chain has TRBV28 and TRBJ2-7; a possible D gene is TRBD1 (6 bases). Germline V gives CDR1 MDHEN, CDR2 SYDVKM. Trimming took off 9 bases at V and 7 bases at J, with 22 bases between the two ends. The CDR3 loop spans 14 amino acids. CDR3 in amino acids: CASKNRDTFGEQYF. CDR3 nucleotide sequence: TGTGCCAGTAAAAACCGGGACACCTTCGGAGAGCAGTACTTC. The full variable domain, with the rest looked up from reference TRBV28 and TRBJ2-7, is DVKVTQSSRYLVKRTGEKVFLECVQDMDHENMFWYRQDPGLGLRLIYFSYDVKMKEKGDIPEGYSVSREKKERFSLILESASTNQTSMYLCASKNRDTFGEQYFGPGTRLTVT.

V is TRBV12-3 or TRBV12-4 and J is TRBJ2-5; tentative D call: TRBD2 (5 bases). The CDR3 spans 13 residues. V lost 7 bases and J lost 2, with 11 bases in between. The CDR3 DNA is TGTGCCAGCACCGACGAGGGTCAAGAGACCCAGTACTTC. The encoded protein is CASTDEGQETQYF.

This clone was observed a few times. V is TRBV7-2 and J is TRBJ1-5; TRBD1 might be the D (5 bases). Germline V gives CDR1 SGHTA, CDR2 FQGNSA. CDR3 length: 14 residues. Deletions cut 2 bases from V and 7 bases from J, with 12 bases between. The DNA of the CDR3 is TGTGCCAGCAGCTTACAGGGAGGTGGGCAGCCCCAGCATTTT. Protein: CASSLQGGGQPQHF.

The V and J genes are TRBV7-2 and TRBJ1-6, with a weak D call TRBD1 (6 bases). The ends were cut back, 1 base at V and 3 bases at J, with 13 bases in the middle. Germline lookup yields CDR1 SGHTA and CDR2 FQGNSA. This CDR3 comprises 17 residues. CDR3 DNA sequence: TGTGCCAGCAGCTTAGGGGGGGGGCCGGGCTATAATTCACCCCTCCACTTT. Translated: CASSLGGGPGYNSPLHF. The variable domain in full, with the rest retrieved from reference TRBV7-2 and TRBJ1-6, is GAGVSQSPSNKVTEKGKDVELRCDPISGHTALYWYRQSLGQGLEFLIYFQGNSAPDKSGLPSDRFSAERTGGSVSTLTIQRTQQEDSAVYLCASSLGGGPGYNSPLHFGNGTRLTVT.

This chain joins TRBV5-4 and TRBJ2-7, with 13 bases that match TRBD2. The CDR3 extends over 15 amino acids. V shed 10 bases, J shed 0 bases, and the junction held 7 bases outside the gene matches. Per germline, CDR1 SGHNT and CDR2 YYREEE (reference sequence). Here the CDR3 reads CACGGLAGSSYEQYF. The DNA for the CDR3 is TGTGCCTGTGGGGGACTAGCGGGGAGCTCCTACGAGCAGTACTTC. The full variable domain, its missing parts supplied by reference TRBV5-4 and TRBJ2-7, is ETGVTQSPTHLIKTRGQQVTLRCSSQSGHNTVSWYQQALGQGPQFIFQYYREEENGRGNFPPRFSGLQFPNYSSELNVNALELDDSALYLCACGGLAGSSYEQYFGPGTRLTVT.

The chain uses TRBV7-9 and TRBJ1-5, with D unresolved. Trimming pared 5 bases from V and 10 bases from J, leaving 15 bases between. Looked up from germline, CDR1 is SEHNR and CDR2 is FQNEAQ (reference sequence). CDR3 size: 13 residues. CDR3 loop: CASSIERAGPQHF. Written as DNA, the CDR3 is TGTGCCAGCAGCATAGAGAGAGCAGGCCCCCAGCATTTT.

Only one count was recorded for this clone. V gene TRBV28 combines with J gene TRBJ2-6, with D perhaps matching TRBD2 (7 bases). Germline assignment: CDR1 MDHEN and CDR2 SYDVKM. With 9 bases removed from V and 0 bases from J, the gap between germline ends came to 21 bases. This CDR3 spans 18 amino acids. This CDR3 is CASLRGGTPLSGANVLTF. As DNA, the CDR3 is TGTGCCAGTCTAAGGGGGGGCACCCCCCTCTCTGGGGCCAACGTCCTGACTTTC.

CDR3 sequence: CASSYSGRFDEQFF. The DNA for the CDR3 is TGTGCCAGCAGTTACAGTGGGAGGTTCGATGAGCAGTTCTTC. The V gene is TRBV6-5, the J gene TRBJ2-1, with a weak D call TRBD2 (6 bases). CDR1 is MNHEY, CDR2 SVGAGI, per germline. The CDR3 spans 14 residues. The V end was cut by 2 bases, the J end by 8 bases, with 13 bases between.

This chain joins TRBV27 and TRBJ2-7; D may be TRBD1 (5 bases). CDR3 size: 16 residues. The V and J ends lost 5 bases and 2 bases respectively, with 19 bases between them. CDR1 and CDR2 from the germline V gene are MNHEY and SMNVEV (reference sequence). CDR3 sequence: CASSLSQGFRPYEQYF. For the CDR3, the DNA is TGTGCCAGCAGTCTCTCTCAGGGATTCCGTCCCTACGAGCAGTACTTC.

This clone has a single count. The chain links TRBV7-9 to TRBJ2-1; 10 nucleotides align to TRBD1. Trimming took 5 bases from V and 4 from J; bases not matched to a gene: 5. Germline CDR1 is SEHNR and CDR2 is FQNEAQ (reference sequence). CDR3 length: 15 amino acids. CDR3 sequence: CASSRGTGAYNEQFF. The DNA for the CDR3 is TGTGCCAGCAGCCGCGGGACAGGGGCGTACAATGAGCAGTTCTTC.

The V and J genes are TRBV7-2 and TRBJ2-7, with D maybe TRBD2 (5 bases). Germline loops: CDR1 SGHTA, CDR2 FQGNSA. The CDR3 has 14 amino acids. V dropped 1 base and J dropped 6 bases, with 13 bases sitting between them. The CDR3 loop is CASSLEGVAAEQYF. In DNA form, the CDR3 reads TGTGCCAGCAGCTTAGAGGGAGTCGCCGCCGAGCAGTACTTC. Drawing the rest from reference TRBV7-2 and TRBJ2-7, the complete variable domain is GAGVSQSPSNKVTEKGKDVELRCDPISGHTALYWYRQSLGQGLEFLIYFQGNSAPDKSGLPSDRFSAERTGGSVSTLTIQRTQQEDSAVYLCASSLEGVAAEQYFGPGTRLTVT.

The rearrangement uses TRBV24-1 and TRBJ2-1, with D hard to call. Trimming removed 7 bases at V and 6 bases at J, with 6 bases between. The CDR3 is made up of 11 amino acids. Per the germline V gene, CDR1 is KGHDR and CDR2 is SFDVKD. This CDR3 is CATSQVNEQFF. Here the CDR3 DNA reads TGTGCCACCAGCCAGGTCAATGAGCAGTTCTTC.

CDR3 nucleotides: TGTGCCAGCAGGGAGGGGTACTCCTACAATGAGCAGTTCTTC. The encoded protein is CASREGYSYNEQFF. The genes are TRBV6-5 and TRBJ2-1, with D perhaps matching TRBD2 (6 bases). The CDR3 has 14 residues. Germline CDR1 reads MNHEY; CDR2 reads SVGAGI. The germline V and J ends were trimmed by 6 bases and 0 bases, with 9 bases remaining between them.

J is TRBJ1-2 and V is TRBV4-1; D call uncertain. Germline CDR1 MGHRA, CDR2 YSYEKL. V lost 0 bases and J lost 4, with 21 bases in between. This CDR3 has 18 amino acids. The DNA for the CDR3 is TGCGCCAGCAGCCAAGATGAATTGGTGAGCCGTCGAAGCTATGGCTACACCTTC. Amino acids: CASSQDELVSRRSYGYTF.

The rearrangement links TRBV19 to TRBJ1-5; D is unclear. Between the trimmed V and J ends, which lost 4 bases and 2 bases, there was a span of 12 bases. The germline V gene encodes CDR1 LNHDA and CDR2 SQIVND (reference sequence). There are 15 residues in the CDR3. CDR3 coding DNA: TGTGCCAGTAGTACGAACCACGCGGGCAATCAGCCCCAGCATTTT. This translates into CASSTNHAGNQPQHF.

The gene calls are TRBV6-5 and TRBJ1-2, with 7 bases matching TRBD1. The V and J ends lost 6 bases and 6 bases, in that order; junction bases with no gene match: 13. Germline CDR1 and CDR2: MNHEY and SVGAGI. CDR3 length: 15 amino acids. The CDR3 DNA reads TGTGCCAGCAGACCCCCGGGACAGTTGACCAATGGCTACACCTTC. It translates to CASRPPGQLTNGYTF.

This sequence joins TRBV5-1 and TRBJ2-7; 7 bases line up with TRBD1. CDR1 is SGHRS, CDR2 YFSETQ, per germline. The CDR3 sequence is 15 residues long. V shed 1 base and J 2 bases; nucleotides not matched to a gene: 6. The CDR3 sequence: CASSLSPTGAYEQYF. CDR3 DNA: TGCGCCAGCAGCTTGTCCCCTACAGGGGCCTACGAGCAGTACTTC.

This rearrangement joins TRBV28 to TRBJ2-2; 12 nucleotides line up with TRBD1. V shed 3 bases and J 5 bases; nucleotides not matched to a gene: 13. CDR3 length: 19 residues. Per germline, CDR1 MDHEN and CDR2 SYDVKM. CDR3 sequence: CASSFPGQGAIFWTGELFF. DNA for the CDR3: TGTGCCAGCAGTTTCCCGGGACAGGGGGCAATTTTTTGGACCGGGGAGCTGTTTTTT.